The following is a TCR beta chain sequence with its context. Its matching antigen is unknown. This record comes from a study of T cell responses to AZD1222 COVID-19 vaccine. Findings and limits, study-wide: Only six or seven AZD1222 recipients tested seropositive at baseline.

The V end was cut by 2 bases, the J end by 5 bases, with 13 bases between. CDR1 and CDR2 from the germline V gene are LGHNA and YNFKEQ. CDR3 size: 15 residues. Here immunoSEQ multiplex PCR was the method, and the copy in TCRdb shows in-frame clones only, minus some. Of some 140,000 clones listed, 70% to 90% are singletons. The source was peripheral blood, collected on day 0 of AZD1222 vaccination. The chain employs TRBV4-2 and TRBJ1-5; weak D call: TRBD1 (6 bases). This clonotype originated in an adult in good health. The DNA of the CDR3 is TGTGCCAGCAGCCAAAATCGGGGGCGCGATCAGCCCCAGCATTTT. It encodes CASSQNRGRDQPQHF.